This TCR beta chain was documented in a study of human T cells and chemical hapten exposure. Overall study: Each week of the approximately 24-week study, patients had diphenylcyclopropenone applied to the scalp. Upper-back patches of 0.01% DPC were read at 6 days. Overall study findings and caveats: Those TCRs sitting above 1 in 1000 frequency stayed the same with DPC sensitization.

This clonotype showed up many times. The target antigen is unknown. Specified time point: patch test 1, 2 weeks after DPC sensitization. Regarding treatment: therapeutic diphenylcyclopropenone sensitization with weekly scalp DPC. Library preparation tagged each individual cDNA molecule with a unique molecular identifier. One entry per CDR3 protein, called by TCRdb with MiXCR from the RACE reads. Of 180,000 or so distinct CDR3 sequences listed, roughly 14% are singletons. The sequencing here drew on whole blood, taken in connection with sensitization to the hapten diphenylcyclopropenone (DPC). This clonotype originated in a woman aged 30 to 39 with alopecia areata. Some clones in this sample may be carry-over from other donors' samples.

The CDR3 here is CASSRQEYNSPLHF. For the CDR3, the DNA is TGTGCCAGTAGTAGACAGGAATATAATTCACCCCTCCACTTT. The rearrangement uses TRBV19 and TRBJ1-6; D perhaps matches TRBD1 (6 bases). The CDR3 runs 14 residues. The ends were cut back, 4 bases at V and 4 bases at J, with 8 bases in the middle. Germline V gene data show CDR1 as LNHDA and CDR2 as SQIVND (reference sequence).